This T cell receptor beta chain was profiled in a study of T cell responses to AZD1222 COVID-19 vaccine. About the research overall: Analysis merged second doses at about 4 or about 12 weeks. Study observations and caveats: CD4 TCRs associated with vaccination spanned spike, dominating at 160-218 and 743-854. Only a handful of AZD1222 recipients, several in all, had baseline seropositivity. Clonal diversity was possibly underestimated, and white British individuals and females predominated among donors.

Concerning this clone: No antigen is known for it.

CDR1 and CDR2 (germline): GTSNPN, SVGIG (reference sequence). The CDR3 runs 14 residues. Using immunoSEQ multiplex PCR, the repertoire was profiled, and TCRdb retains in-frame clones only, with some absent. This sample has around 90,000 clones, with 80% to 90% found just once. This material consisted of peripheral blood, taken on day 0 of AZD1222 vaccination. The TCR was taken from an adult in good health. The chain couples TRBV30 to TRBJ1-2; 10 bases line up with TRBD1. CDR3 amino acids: CAVTDRGRLYGYTF. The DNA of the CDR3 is TGTGCTGTAACTGACAGGGGGCGCCTCTATGGCTACACCTTC.